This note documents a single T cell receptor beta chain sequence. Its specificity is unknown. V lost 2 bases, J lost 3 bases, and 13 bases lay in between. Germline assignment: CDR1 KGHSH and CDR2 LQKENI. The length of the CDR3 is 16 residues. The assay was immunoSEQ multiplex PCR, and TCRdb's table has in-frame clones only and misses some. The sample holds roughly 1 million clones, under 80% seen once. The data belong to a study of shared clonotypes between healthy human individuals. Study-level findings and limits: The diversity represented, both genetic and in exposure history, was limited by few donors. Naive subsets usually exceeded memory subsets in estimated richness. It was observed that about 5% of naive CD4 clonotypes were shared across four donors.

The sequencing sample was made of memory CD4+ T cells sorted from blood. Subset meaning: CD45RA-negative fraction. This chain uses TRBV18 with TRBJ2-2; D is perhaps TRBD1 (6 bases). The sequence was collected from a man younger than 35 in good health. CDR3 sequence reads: CASSPNRAMDTGELFF. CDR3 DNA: TGTGCCAGCTCACCAAACAGGGCTATGGACACCGGGGAGCTGTTTTTT.